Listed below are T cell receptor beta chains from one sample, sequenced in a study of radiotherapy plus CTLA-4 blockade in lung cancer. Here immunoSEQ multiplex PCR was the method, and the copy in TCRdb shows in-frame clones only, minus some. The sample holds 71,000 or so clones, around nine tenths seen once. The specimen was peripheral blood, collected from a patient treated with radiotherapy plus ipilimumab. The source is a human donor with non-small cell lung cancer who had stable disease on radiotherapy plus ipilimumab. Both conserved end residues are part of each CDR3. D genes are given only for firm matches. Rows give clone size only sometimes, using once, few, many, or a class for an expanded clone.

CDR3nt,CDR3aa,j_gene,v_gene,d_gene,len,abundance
TGTGCCAGCTCAGGGGACGCCAGTAATTCACCCCTCCACTTT,CASSGDASNSPLHF,TRBJ1-6,TRBV18,-,14,few
TGTGCCAGCAGCTTGGAGGGGGACTATGGCTACACCTTC,CASSLEGDYGYTF,TRBJ1-2,TRBV5-5,-,13,-
TGTGCCAGTAGCCCCCTCTCAGGGGTCGAAAAACTGTTTTTT,CASSPLSGVEKLFF,TRBJ1-4,TRBV19,-,14,once
TGTGCCAGCACGAGGGAGGCCCTAGCCCCTTGTACGCAGTATTTT,CASTREALAPCTQYF,TRBJ2-3,TRBV6-4,-,15,-
TGTGCCAGCAGTGTTCAGGGGGCCGAAGCTTTCTTT,CASSVQGAEAFF,TRBJ1-1,TRBV2,TRBD1,12,-
TGCAGTGCTAGACAGGGCTACGAGCAGTACTTC,CSARQGYEQYF,TRBJ2-7,TRBV20-1,-,11,few
TGTGCCAGCAGCTTAGCGTCGGACACCCCCTACGAGCAGTACTTC,CASSLASDTPYEQYF,TRBJ2-7,TRBV7-2,-,15,-
TGTGCCAGCGGGGCGGGGCGGACCAACACCGGGGAGCTGTTTTTT,CASGAGRTNTGELFF,TRBJ2-2,TRBV6-6,-,15,-
TGTGCCAGCAGTTTAAATTCACCCCTCCACTTT,CASSLNSPLHF,TRBJ1-6,TRBV7-2,-,11,-
TGTGCCAGCAGCTTTACCACAGTGAACACTGAAGCTTTCTTT,CASSFTTVNTEAFF,TRBJ1-1,TRBV7-9,-,14,once
TGTGCCAGCAGGGACAGGGTACTCACCGGGGAGCTGTTTTTT,CASRDRVLTGELFF,TRBJ2-2,TRBV2,TRBD1,14,-
TGTGCCAGCAGCCGGGACCGATTGAACACTGAAGCTTTCTTT,CASSRDRLNTEAFF,TRBJ1-1,TRBV7-9,-,14,-
TGTGCCACCCTAACAGGGGGGGGCAATCAGCCCCAGCATTTT,CATLTGGGNQPQHF,TRBJ1-5,TRBV6-1,TRBD1,14,once
TGTGCCAGTAGTATCCGAAGGGGCTCTAACTATGGCTACACCTTC,CASSIRRGSNYGYTF,TRBJ1-2,TRBV19,-,15,-
TGTGCCAGCTCACCACAGGCGGGGCATGTGCGTGAGCAGTTCTTC,CASSPQAGHVREQFF,TRBJ2-1,TRBV18,-,15,-
TGTGCCAGTAGTACTGACAGGGGTGGGTATGGCTACACCTTC,CASSTDRGGYGYTF,TRBJ1-2,TRBV19,TRBD1,14,-
TGCGCCAGCAGCTCTACCGGGACAGGGAACACTGAAGCTTTCTTT,CASSSTGTGNTEAFF,TRBJ1-1,TRBV5-1,TRBD1,15,-
TGTGCCAGCAGCGTCGACAGTCCTAATGAAAAACTGTTTTTT,CASSVDSPNEKLFF,TRBJ1-4,TRBV11-1,-,14,-
TGTGCCTGGCAACAGGGACTTTCACAAAGGTACACCTTC,CAWQQGLSQRYTF,TRBJ1-2,TRBV30,-,13,-
TGTGCCAGCAGCGTAGACGGCCTAACTAATGAAAAACTGTTTTTT,CASSVDGLTNEKLFF,TRBJ1-4,TRBV9,-,15,-
TGTGCCAGCAGCACGGCGGCGGGGGGCCGCTACGAGCAGTACTTC,CASSTAAGGRYEQYF,TRBJ2-7,TRBV7-2,TRBD2,15,-
TGCGCCAGCAGCAGCGGGACCACAGATACGCAGTATTTT,CASSSGTTDTQYF,TRBJ2-3,TRBV5-1,TRBD2,13,-
TGTGCCAGCAGCCCTAACCGCAACCCCTACGAGCAGTACTTC,CASSPNRNPYEQYF,TRBJ2-7,TRBV7-6,-,14,-
TGCGCCAGCAGTCAATGGAGGCTCCACGAGCAGTACTTC,CASSQWRLHEQYF,TRBJ2-7,TRBV23-1,-,13,-
TGTGCCAGCAGCTCTCCGGCACTGGGAGCCAACGTCCTGACTTTC,CASSSPALGANVLTF,TRBJ2-6,TRBV7-3,-,15,once
TGTGCCAGCAGCGTAGATTACGGGAGGGCGACCGGGGAGCTGTTTTTT,CASSVDYGRATGELFF,TRBJ2-2,TRBV9,TRBD2,16,-
TGTGCCAGCAGCCTACGGCGGCAGATCTCTGGAAACACCATATATTTT,CASSLRRQISGNTIYF,TRBJ1-3,TRBV11-1,-,16,-
TGTGCCAGCAGTGAAAGTAGAGCAGGGTTAGATACGCAGTATTTT,CASSESRAGLDTQYF,TRBJ2-3,TRBV6-1,-,15,-
TGTGCCAGCAGTCCCCCACTGGGGACAGCATTCAACTACGAGCAGTACTTC,CASSPPLGTAFNYEQYF,TRBJ2-7,TRBV28,TRBD1,17,-
TGCGCCAGCAGCAAACCCCGGGACAGGCCAAGAATACAAGAGACCCAGTACTTC,CASSKPRDRPRIQETQYF,TRBJ2-5,TRBV5-1,TRBD1,18,-
TGTGCCAGCTCACCACAGGCTTCTGGGGCCAACGTCCTGACTTTC,CASSPQASGANVLTF,TRBJ2-6,TRBV18,-,15,-
TGTGCCAGCAGCTTGTTCTACGAGCAGTACTTC,CASSLFYEQYF,TRBJ2-7,TRBV5-6,-,11,-
TGTGCCAGCAGTAACCGACAGGGGCATTACGAGCAGTACTTC,CASSNRQGHYEQYF,TRBJ2-7,TRBV2,TRBD1,14,-
TGTGCCAGTAGTATAACAGACAATGAGCAGTTCTTC,CASSITDNEQFF,TRBJ2-1,TRBV19,-,12,once
TGTGCCAGCTCACCGGGACAACGCAATCAGCCCCAGCATTTT,CASSPGQRNQPQHF,TRBJ1-5,TRBV18,-,14,-
TGTGCCAGCAGGAACTCAGGGAGTCGGGGTGGCTACACCTTC,CASRNSGSRGGYTF,TRBJ1-2,TRBV27,-,14,-
TGTGCCAGCAGTTTATACCCTAGCGGAGGGGAGACCCAGTACTTC,CASSLYPSGGETQYF,TRBJ2-5,TRBV27,TRBD2,15,-
TGTGCCAGCAGCTTGGGCACTAATCAGCCCCAGCATTTT,CASSLGTNQPQHF,TRBJ1-5,TRBV11-2,-,13,few
TGCGCCAGCAGCTTGGCCGGGAGTTACGAGCAGTACTTC,CASSLAGSYEQYF,TRBJ2-7,TRBV5-1,-,13,once
TGTGCCAGCAGTTCGGGACAGTTCTACGAGCAGTACTTC,CASSSGQFYEQYF,TRBJ2-7,TRBV6-6,TRBD1,13,-
TGTGCCTGGAGTGTACAGGGGGCGGGTGAGCAGTTCTTC,CAWSVQGAGEQFF,TRBJ2-1,TRBV30,TRBD1,13,-